This TCR beta chain was identified in a study of T cell responses to AZD1222 COVID-19 vaccine. With 7 bases removed from V and 4 bases from J, the gap between germline ends came to 18 bases. The CDR3 runs to 15 residues. The germline CDR1 and CDR2 sequences are SGDLS and YYNGEE. Profiled with immunoSEQ multiplex PCR; TCRdb holds only in-frame clones, not every one. Among approximately 180,000 clones listed, 85% to 90% were seen once. The receptor was derived from an adult in good health. This material consisted of peripheral blood, taken on day 0 of AZD1222 vaccination. The chain links TRBV9 to TRBJ1-3; unclear D gene. CDR3 residues: CASGIDRGPGNTIYF. The CDR3 DNA is TGTGCCAGCGGGATAGACCGGGGTCCGGGAAACACCATATATTTT.